This T cell receptor (beta chain) is from a study of blood T cell repertoires in COVID-19. Study overall: Acute and convalescent COVID-19 specimens originated in the United States, Italy and Spain. T cells, B-cell-depleted T cells, or PBMCs supplied cDNA or gDNA.

V lost 5 bases and J lost 5; bases outside the gene matches: 10. This CDR3 region has 16 residues. CDR1 and CDR2 from the germline V gene are KGHDR and SFDVKD. Authors' methods: Amplification from reference gene primers served as the basis for estimated nucleated cell counts. The table came from immunoSEQ multiplex PCR; TCRdb's copy has only in-frame clones and leaves some out. V, J and clone size derive from that table, while D and trimming were established from the DNA sequence. This table holds more than 200,000 clones, 80% to 90% found once. The count of this clone is one. The chain carries TRBV24-1 and TRBJ2-2, with TRBD1 matching over 7 bases. This TCR came from a woman of 80 years or more with acute or convalescent COVID-19. Sequencing was done on a sample of peripheral blood. CDR3 nucleotides: TGTGCCACCAGTGGAGAGAACAGGGGCAGGACCGGGGAGCTGTTTTTT. Translating it yields CATSGENRGRTGELFF.